This T cell receptor (beta chain) was sequenced during a study of blood T cell repertoires in COVID-19. As for the study in general: The study drew acute and convalescent COVID-19 samples from the United States, Italy and Spain. Nucleic acid was either cDNA or gDNA, and it came from T cells, B-cell-depleted T cells, or PBMCs.

Here immunoSEQ multiplex PCR was the method, and the copy in TCRdb shows in-frame clones only, minus some. The sample yields 60,000 to 85,000 clones, more than 75% seen once. Per germline, CDR1 PRHDT and CDR2 FYEKMQ (reference sequence). The V segment lost 3 bases and the J segment 2 bases; nucleotides outside the gene matches: 0. The CDR3 is made up of 15 amino acids. Sequenced: peripheral blood. The chain uses TRBV13 and TRBJ1-3; 11 bases match TRBD1. This sequence was found in a human donor in a cohort sampled during active COVID-19. The CDR3 nucleotides are TGTGCCAGCAGCTTGGACAGGGGGCCTGGAAACACCATATATTTT. It translates to CASSLDRGPGNTIYF.